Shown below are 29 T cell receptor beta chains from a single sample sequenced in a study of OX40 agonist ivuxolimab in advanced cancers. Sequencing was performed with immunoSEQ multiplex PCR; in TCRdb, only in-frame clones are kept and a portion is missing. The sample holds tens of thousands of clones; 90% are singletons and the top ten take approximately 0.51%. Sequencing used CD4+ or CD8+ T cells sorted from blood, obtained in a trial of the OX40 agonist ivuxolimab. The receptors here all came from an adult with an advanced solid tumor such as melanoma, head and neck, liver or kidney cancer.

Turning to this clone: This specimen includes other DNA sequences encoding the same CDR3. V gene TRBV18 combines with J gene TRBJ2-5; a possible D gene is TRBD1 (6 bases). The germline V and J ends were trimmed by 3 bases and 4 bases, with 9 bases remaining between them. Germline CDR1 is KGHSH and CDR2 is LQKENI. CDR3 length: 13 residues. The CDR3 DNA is TGTGCCAGCTCACCCAGGGGTGGAGAGACCCAGTACTTC. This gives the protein CASSPRGGETQYF.

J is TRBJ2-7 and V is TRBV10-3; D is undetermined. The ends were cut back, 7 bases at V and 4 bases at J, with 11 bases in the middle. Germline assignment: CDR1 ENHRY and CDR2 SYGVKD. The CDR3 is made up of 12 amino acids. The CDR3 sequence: CAIKALSYEQYF. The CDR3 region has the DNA TGTGCCATCAAGGCCCTCTCATACGAGCAGTACTTC.

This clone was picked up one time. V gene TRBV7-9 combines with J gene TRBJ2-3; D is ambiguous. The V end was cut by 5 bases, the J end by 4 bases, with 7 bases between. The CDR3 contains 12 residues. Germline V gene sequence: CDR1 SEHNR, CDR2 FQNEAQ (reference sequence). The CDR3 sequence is CASSPPPDTQYF. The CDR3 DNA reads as TGTGCCAGCAGCCCACCTCCAGATACGCAGTATTTT.

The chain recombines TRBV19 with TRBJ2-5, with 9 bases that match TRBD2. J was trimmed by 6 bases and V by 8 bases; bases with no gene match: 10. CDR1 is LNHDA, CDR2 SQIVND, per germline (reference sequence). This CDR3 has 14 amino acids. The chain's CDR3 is CASSGLAGWQTQYF. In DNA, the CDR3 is TGTGCCAGTTCCGGGCTAGCGGGGTGGCAGACCCAGTACTTC.

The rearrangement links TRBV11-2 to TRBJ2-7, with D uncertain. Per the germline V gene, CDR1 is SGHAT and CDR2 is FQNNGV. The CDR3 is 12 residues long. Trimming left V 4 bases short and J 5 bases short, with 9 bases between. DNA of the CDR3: TGTGCCAGCAGCTCAACGGCCCACGAGCAGTACTTC. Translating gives CASSSTAHEQYF.

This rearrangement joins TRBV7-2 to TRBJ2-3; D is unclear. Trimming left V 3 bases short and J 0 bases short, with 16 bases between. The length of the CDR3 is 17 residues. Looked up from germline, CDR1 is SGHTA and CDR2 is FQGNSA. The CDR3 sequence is CASSFLPLIGSTDTQYF. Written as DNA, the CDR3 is TGTGCCAGCAGCTTTCTCCCCTTAATCGGTAGCACAGATACGCAGTATTTT. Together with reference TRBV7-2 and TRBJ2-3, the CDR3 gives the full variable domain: GAGVSQSPSNKVTEKGKDVELRCDPISGHTALYWYRQSLGQGLEFLIYFQGNSAPDKSGLPSDRFSAERTGGSVSTLTIQRTQQEDSAVYLCASSFLPLIGSTDTQYFGPGTRLTVL.

In nucleotides, the CDR3 is TGTGCCAGCAGTACCGACTTGGGTGAGCAGTTCTTC. Its protein product is CASSTDLGEQFF. The V and J genes are TRBV6-1 and TRBJ2-1; D not certain. With 5 bases removed from V and 9 bases from J, the gap between germline ends came to 11 bases. CDR1 is MNHNS and CDR2 is SASEGT in the germline V gene. The CDR3 runs to 12 residues.

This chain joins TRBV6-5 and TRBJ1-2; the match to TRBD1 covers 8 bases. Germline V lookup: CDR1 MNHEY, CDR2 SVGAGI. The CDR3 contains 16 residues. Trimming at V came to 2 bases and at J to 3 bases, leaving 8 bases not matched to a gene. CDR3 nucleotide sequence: TGTGCCAGCAGTTACCTACAAGCAGGGGGCTACTATGGCTACACCTTC. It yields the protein CASSYLQAGGYYGYTF.

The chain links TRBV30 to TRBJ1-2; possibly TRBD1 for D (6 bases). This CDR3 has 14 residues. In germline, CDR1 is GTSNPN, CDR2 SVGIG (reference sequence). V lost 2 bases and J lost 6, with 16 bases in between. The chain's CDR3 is CAWSRGGQADGYTF. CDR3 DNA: TGTGCCTGGAGTAGGGGGGGGCAGGCGGATGGCTACACCTTC.

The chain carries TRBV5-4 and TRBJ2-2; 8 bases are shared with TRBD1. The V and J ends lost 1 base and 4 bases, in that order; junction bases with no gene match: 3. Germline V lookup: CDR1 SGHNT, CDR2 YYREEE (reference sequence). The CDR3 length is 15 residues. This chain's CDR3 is CASSLKTGGTGELFF. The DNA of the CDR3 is TGTGCCAGCAGCTTGAAAACAGGGGGCACCGGGGAGCTGTTTTTT.

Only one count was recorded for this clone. The DNA of the CDR3 is TGTGCCAGCAGCTTATTGATAGCGGGTGGAGAGACCCAGTACTTC. The encoded protein is CASSLLIAGGETQYF. V is TRBV7-9 and J is TRBJ2-5, with 7 nucleotides matching TRBD2. The CDR3 has 15 residues. Germline V gene data show CDR1 as SEHNR and CDR2 as FQNEAQ (reference sequence). With 2 bases clipped from V and 4 bases from J, the junction kept 7 bases outside the gene matches.

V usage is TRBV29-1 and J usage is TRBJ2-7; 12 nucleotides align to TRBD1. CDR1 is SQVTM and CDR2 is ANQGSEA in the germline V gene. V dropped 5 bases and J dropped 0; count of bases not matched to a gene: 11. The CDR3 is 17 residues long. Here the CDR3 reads CSVRPGQGARGSYEQYF. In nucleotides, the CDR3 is TGCAGCGTTCGCCCGGGACAGGGGGCTCGCGGCTCCTACGAGCAGTACTTC.

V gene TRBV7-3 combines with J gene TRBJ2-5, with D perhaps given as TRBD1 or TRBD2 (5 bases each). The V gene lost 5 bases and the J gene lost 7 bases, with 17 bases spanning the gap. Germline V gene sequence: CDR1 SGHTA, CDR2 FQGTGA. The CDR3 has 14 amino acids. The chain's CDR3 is CASSPGRDHGTQYF. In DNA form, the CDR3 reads TGTGCCAGCAGCCCGGGACGGGACCACGGGACCCAGTACTTC.

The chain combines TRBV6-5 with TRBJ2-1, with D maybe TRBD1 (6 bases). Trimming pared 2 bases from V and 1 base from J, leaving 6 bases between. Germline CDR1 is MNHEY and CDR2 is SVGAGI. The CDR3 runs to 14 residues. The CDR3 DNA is TGTGCCAGCAGTTACAGGGGGTCCTACAATGAGCAGTTCTTC. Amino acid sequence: CASSYRGSYNEQFF.

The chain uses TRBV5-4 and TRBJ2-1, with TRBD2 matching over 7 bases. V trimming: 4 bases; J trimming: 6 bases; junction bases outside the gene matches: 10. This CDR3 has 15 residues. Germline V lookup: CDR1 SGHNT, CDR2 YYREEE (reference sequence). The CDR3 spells CASSPPAGIVNEQFF. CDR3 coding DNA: TGTGCCAGCAGCCCCCCAGCGGGGATAGTCAATGAGCAGTTCTTC.

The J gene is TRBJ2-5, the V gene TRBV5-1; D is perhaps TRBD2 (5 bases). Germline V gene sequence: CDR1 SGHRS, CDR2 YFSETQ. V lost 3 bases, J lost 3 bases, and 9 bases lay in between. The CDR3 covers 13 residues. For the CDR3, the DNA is TGCGCCAGCAGCTACCGGGGTGAAGAGACCCAGTACTTC. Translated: CASSYRGEETQYF.

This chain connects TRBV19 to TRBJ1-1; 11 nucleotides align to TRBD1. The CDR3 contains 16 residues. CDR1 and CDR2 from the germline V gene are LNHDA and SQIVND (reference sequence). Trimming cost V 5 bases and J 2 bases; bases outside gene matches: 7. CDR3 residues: CASSAPDRGLNTEAFF. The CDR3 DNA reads TGTGCCAGTAGTGCGCCGGACAGGGGGCTTAACACTGAAGCTTTCTTT.

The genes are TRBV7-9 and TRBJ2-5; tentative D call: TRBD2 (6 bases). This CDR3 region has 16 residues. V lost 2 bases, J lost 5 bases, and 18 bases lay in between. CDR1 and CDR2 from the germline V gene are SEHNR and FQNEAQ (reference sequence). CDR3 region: CASSLRGVAVGETQYF. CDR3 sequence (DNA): TGTGCCAGCAGCTTAAGGGGAGTAGCGGTTGGGGAGACCCAGTACTTC.

In nucleotides, the CDR3 is TGCGCCAGCAGCCGCTCTAGCGGGAGATACGAGCAGTACTTC. It translates to CASSRSSGRYEQYF. The chain links TRBV4-1 to TRBJ2-7; 10 bases line up with TRBD2. The CDR3 loop spans 14 amino acids. Germline trimming cut 4 bases from V and 4 bases from J; bases unmatched to any gene: 4. From germline, CDR1 is MGHRA and CDR2 YSYEKL.

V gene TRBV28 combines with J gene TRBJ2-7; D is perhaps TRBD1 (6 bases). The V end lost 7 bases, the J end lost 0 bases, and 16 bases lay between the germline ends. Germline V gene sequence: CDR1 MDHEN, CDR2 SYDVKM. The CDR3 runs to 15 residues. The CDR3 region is CASKLRDMASYEQYF. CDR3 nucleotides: TGTGCCAGCAAACTCCGGGACATGGCCTCCTACGAGCAGTACTTC. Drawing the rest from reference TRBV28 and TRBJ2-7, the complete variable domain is DVKVTQSSRYLVKRTGEKVFLECVQDMDHENMFWYRQDPGLGLRLIYFSYDVKMKEKGDIPEGYSVSREKKERFSLILESASTNQTSMYLCASKLRDMASYEQYFGPGTRLTVT.

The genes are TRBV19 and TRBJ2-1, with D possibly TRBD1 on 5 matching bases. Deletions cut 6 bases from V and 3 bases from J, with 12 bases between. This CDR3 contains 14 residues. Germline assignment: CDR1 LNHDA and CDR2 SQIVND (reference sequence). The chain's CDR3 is CASSQQGYYNEQFF. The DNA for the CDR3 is TGTGCCAGTAGCCAGCAGGGATACTACAATGAGCAGTTCTTC.

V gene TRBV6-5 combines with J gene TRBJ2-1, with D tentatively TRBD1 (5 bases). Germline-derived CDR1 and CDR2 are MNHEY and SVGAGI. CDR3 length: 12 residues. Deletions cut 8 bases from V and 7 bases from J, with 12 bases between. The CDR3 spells CASSQGRNEQFF. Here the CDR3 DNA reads TGTGCCAGCTCGCAGGGAAGAAATGAGCAGTTCTTC.

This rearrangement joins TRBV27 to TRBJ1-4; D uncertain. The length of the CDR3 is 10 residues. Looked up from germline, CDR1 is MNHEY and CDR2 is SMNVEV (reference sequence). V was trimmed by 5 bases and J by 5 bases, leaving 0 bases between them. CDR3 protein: CASSNEKLFF. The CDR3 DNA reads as TGTGCCAGCAGTAATGAAAAACTGTTTTTT. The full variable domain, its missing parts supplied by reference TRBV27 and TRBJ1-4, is EAQVTQNPRYLITVTGKKLTVTCSQNMNHEYMSWYRQDPGLGLRQIYYSMNVEVTDKGDVPEGYKVSRKEKRNFPLILESPSPNQTSLYFCASSNEKLFFGSGTQLSVL.

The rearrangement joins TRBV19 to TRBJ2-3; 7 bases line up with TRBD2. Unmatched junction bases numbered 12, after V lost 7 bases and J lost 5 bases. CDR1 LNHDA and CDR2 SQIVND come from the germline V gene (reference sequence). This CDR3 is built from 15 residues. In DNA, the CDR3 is TGTGCCAGTATCCCGGCGGGAGTGGGGGAAGATACGCAGTATTTT. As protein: CASIPAGVGEDTQYF. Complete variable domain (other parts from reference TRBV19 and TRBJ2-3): DGGITQSPKYLFRKEGQNVTLSCEQNLNHDAMYWYRQDPGQGLRLIYYSQIVNDFQKGDIAEGYSVSREKKESFPLTVTSAQKNPTAFYLCASIPAGVGEDTQYFGPGTRLTVL.

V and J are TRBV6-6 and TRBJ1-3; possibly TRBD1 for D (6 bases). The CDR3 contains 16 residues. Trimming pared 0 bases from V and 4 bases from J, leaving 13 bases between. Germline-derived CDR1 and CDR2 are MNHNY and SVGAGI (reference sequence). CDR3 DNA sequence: TGTGCCAGCAGTTACTCCAAAGGGGGGTCGGGAAACACCATATATTTT. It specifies CASSYSKGGSGNTIYF.

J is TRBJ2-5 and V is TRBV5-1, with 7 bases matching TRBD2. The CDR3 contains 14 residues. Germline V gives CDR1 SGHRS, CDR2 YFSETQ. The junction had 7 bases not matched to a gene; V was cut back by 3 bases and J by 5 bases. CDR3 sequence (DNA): TGCGCCAGCAGCTCGGGGGAGGGTTTGGAGACCCAGTACTTC. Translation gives CASSSGEGLETQYF.

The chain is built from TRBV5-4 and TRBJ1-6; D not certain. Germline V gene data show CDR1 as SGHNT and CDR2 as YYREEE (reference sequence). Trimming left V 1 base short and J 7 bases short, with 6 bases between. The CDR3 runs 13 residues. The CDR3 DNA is TGTGCCAGCAGCTTGACGAGAAATTCACCCCTCCACTTT. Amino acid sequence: CASSLTRNSPLHF.

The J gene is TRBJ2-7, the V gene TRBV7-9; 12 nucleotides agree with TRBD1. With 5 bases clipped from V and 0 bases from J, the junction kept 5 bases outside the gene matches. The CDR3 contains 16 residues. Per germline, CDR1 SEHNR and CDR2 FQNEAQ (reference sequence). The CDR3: CASSPTGQGASYEQYF. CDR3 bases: TGTGCCAGCAGCCCTACGGGACAGGGGGCCTCCTACGAGCAGTACTTC.

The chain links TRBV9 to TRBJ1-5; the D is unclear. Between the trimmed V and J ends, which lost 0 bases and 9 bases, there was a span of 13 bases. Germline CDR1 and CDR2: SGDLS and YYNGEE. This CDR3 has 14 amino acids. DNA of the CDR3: TGTGCCAGCAGCGTAGGACTTATAAAGGGGCCCCAGCATTTT. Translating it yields CASSVGLIKGPQHF.